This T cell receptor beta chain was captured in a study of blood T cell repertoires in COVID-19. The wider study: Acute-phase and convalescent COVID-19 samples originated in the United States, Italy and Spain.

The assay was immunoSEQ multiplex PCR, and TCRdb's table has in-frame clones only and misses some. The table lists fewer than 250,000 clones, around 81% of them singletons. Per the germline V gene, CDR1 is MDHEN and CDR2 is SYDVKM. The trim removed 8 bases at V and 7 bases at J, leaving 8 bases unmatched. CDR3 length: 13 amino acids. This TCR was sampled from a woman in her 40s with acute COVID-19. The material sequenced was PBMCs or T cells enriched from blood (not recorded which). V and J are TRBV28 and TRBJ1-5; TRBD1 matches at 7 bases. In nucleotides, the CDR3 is TGTGCCAGCCACTCAGACAGGGTCCAGCCCCAGCATTTT. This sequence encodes CASHSDRVQPQHF.